The clone carrying this T cell receptor (beta chain) was counted between two and nine times. The repertoire was sequenced with immunoSEQ multiplex PCR; TCRdb's copy has only in-frame clones and lacks some. The sample records about 45,000 clones, less than 85% being singletons. The entry originates in a study of memory CD4+ T cells and cytomegalovirus serostatus. Single viable CD3+CD4+CD8-CD45RO+ cells were sorted as the memory CD4+ T cells. This CDR3 has 16 residues. Trimming pared 3 bases from V and 7 bases from J, leaving 22 bases between. Germline loops: CDR1 SGHKS, CDR2 YYEKEE (reference sequence).

The J gene is TRBJ1-2, the V gene TRBV5-5; perhaps TRBD1 as D (5 bases). The specimen was memory CD4+ T cells from blood. The clonotype was recovered from an adult in good health and CMV-seronegative. The CDR3 bases are TGTGCCAGCAGCTCCGCAAGCTTCCTTGCTGGGGGTGGCTACACCTTC. Its translation: CASSSASFLAGGGYTF.